These T cell receptor beta chains were read from a single sample in a study of cytomegalovirus exposure and HLA in healthy donors. The repertoire was sequenced with immunoSEQ multiplex PCR; TCRdb's copy has only in-frame clones and lacks some. Seen here are more than 85,000 clones, around 15% observed once, and the top ten hold over 0.65%. Source material: PBMCs. The receptors come from a female donor in good health and CMV-seronegative. CDR3s include the opening cysteine and the closing phenylalanine or tryptophan. A D gene is named only where the DNA matches it firmly. Clone size is not always given. Where it is, it says once, few, many or a class for expanded clones.

TGTGCCAGCAGTCTAGCCCTAGCGGAAATCACAGATACGCAGTATTTT,CASSLALAEITDTQYF,TRBJ2-3,-,TRBD2,TRBV7-9
TGTGCCAGCAGCTTGAACCAGGAACACAATGAGCAGTTCTTC,CASSLNQEHNEQFF,TRBJ2-1,-,-,TRBV5-6
TGTGCCAGCAGCCCAGGGACAGGGTCTAAATCACCCCTCCACTTT,CASSPGTGSKSPLHF,TRBJ1-6,few,TRBD1,TRBV7-9
TGTGCCAGTAGTTCAACAGGGATCTTTTCCTATGGCTACACCTTC,CASSSTGIFSYGYTF,TRBJ1-2,-,-,TRBV19
TGTGCCAGCAGCTTGTTAGTTAAGCCCTACGAGCAGTACTTC,CASSLLVKPYEQYF,TRBJ2-7,few,-,TRBV5-6
TGTGCCACCAGCAGAGGGACAGACACCTATGGCTACACCTTC,CATSRGTDTYGYTF,TRBJ1-2,-,-,TRBV15
TGTGCCAGCAGCACCCCTGGGGGGACGGGGACCGGGGAGCTGTTTTTT,CASSTPGGTGTGELFF,TRBJ2-2,few,-,TRBV7-9
TGTGCCAGCAACCTACTAGCGGGAGGGTCCTACGAGCAGTACTTC,CASNLLAGGSYEQYF,TRBJ2-7,few,TRBD2,TRBV28
TGCAGCGGTGGTCAGGGCACCTATGGCTACACCTTC,CSGGQGTYGYTF,TRBJ1-2,few,-,TRBV29-1
TGTGCCAGCAGCCCAGACAGGGCTGAAGCTTTCTTT,CASSPDRAEAFF,TRBJ1-1,few,TRBD1,TRBV6-6
TGTGCCAGCAGTGGGGCAGGGGGCAACACTGAAGCTTTCTTT,CASSGAGGNTEAFF,TRBJ1-1,-,TRBD1,TRBV2
TGTGCCAGCAGAAAGCTTTACGAGCAGTACTTC,CASRKLYEQYF,TRBJ2-7,-,-,TRBV27
TGCGCCAGCAGCACCGGGACTAGCGGGAACTACAATGAGCAGTTCTTC,CASSTGTSGNYNEQFF,TRBJ2-1,-,TRBD2,TRBV5-1
TGTGCCAGCAGCTTAGCGACAGGGGGGGATCAGCCCCAGCATTTT,CASSLATGGDQPQHF,TRBJ1-5,-,TRBD1,TRBV7-9
TGTGCCAGCAGCTTAGTATTGACAGCAGCCTCCTACGAGCAGTACTTC,CASSLVLTAASYEQYF,TRBJ2-7,few,-,TRBV11-2
TGTGCCTGGAGTGTACCTCAGGGCTACGAGCAGTACTTC,CAWSVPQGYEQYF,TRBJ2-7,-,-,TRBV30
TGTGCCAGCATGAGTAACTATGGCTACACCTTC,CASMSNYGYTF,TRBJ1-2,few,-,TRBV6-5
TGTGCCAGCAGCTTAGGCGAATGGCAGCCCCAGCATTTT,CASSLGEWQPQHF,TRBJ1-5,few,-,TRBV7-2
TGTGCCAGCAGCCGAGGCAACACCGGGGAGCTGTTTTTT,CASSRGNTGELFF,TRBJ2-2,-,-,TRBV9
TGCGCCAGCAGCCAAGGCCAGGACCAAGAGACCCAGTACTTC,CASSQGQDQETQYF,TRBJ2-5,few,-,TRBV4-3
TGCGCCAGCAGCCCCTTGGGCCCTTACACTGAAGCTTTCTTT,CASSPLGPYTEAFF,TRBJ1-1,-,-,TRBV4-3
TGTGCCAGCAGCTTCCGACGGGAATCCGAAGCTTTCTTT,CASSFRRESEAFF,TRBJ1-1,few,-,TRBV7-2
TGTGCCATCAGTGACCGGGGACTAGCGGGACAATACGAGCAGTACTTC,CAISDRGLAGQYEQYF,TRBJ2-7,-,TRBD2,TRBV10-3
TGTGCCTCCGGATCGGGGGGGCGTAGGTATGGCTACACCTTC,CASGSGGRRYGYTF,TRBJ1-2,few,-,TRBV30
TGTGCCAGCTCACCACAGACAGTTTACAATGAGCAGTTCTTC,CASSPQTVYNEQFF,TRBJ2-1,few,-,TRBV18
TGTGCCAGCAGCCCACGGGAGCCAGCCGACTCTGGAAACACCATATATTTT,CASSPREPADSGNTIYF,TRBJ1-3,-,-,TRBV4-2
TGCGCCAGCAGCCAAGTCCCTACAGGGTGGAACTATGGCTACACCTTC,CASSQVPTGWNYGYTF,TRBJ1-2,-,-,TRBV4-3
TGTGCCAGTAGTATTACAGGGGGCATTGAATCCCCAGCTTTCTTT,CASSITGGIESPAFF,TRBJ1-1,-,TRBD1,TRBV19
TGCGCCAGCAGCTCTAGCGGGGGAAGCTCCTACGAGCAGTACTTC,CASSSSGGSSYEQYF,TRBJ2-7,-,TRBD2,TRBV5-1
TGCGCCAGCAGCTCCTACGAACAGGGTGGTGGCTACACCTTC,CASSSYEQGGGYTF,TRBJ1-2,few,-,TRBV5-1
TGTGCCAGCAGTGAGGTTTTGGGCGGAGCGGGTTACGAGCAGTACTTC,CASSEVLGGAGYEQYF,TRBJ2-7,-,-,TRBV6-1
TGTGCCAGCACCCCGGGGTTCGCGGGGGGGCCAGCCGATACGCAGTATTTT,CASTPGFAGGPADTQYF,TRBJ2-3,-,TRBD2,TRBV13
TGTGCCACCAGCAGAGTCCAGGGGTCCTACGAGCAGTACTTC,CATSRVQGSYEQYF,TRBJ2-7,few,-,TRBV15
TGCGCCAGCAGCCAAGTGGGGCCGGGACTAGGACCAGATACGCAGTATTTT,CASSQVGPGLGPDTQYF,TRBJ2-3,few,TRBD2,TRBV4-1
TGTGCCAGCATGAAACTAGCGGGGGAATCTGGCACCGGGGAGCTGTTTTTT,CASMKLAGESGTGELFF,TRBJ2-2,few,TRBD2,TRBV7-9
TGTGCCAGCTCACTGGACCGGGACAGCGACTACGAGCAGTACTTC,CASSLDRDSDYEQYF,TRBJ2-7,few,TRBD1,TRBV18
TGTGCCAGCAGTTCCGGGACATACACCGGGGAGCTGTTTTTT,CASSSGTYTGELFF,TRBJ2-2,-,-,TRBV2
TGTGCCAGCAGCTTGCTCCCTACAGGGGCCAATCAGCCCCAGCATTTT,CASSLLPTGANQPQHF,TRBJ1-5,-,TRBD1,TRBV5-5
TGCGCCAGCAGCCAAGACGTCTTCGCGGGCTACACCTTC,CASSQDVFAGYTF,TRBJ1-2,few,-,TRBV4-1
TGTGCCAGCAGCGTAGGAAGTAGCTATGGCTACACCTTC,CASSVGSSYGYTF,TRBJ1-2,-,-,TRBV9
TGTGCCAGCAGTTTTGTTACCTCGACAGGGGCGGACACTGAAGCTTTCTTT,CASSFVTSTGADTEAFF,TRBJ1-1,few,TRBD1,TRBV28
TGTGCCAGTAGTGCGCGACAGGGACCCTTTGACACTGAAGCTTTCTTT,CASSARQGPFDTEAFF,TRBJ1-1,-,TRBD1,TRBV19
TGTGCCTGGAGTGCCCACCCGGGACAGGGAGGAACAGATACGCAGTATTTT,CAWSAHPGQGGTDTQYF,TRBJ2-3,few,TRBD1,TRBV30
TGTGCCAGCAGCTTAGCCGGAGGACTAGTCCGTTACACCGGGGAGCTGTTTTTT,CASSLAGGLVRYTGELFF,TRBJ2-2,few,TRBD2,TRBV7-6
TGTGCCAGCAGCCTTAGCGGGGGATCCAATGAGCAGTTCTTC,CASSLSGGSNEQFF,TRBJ2-1,few,TRBD2,TRBV5-6
TGCGCCAGCAGCCAAGATCGGCGGAGGACAACTAATGAAAAACTGTTTTTT,CASSQDRRRTTNEKLFF,TRBJ1-4,few,-,TRBV4-3